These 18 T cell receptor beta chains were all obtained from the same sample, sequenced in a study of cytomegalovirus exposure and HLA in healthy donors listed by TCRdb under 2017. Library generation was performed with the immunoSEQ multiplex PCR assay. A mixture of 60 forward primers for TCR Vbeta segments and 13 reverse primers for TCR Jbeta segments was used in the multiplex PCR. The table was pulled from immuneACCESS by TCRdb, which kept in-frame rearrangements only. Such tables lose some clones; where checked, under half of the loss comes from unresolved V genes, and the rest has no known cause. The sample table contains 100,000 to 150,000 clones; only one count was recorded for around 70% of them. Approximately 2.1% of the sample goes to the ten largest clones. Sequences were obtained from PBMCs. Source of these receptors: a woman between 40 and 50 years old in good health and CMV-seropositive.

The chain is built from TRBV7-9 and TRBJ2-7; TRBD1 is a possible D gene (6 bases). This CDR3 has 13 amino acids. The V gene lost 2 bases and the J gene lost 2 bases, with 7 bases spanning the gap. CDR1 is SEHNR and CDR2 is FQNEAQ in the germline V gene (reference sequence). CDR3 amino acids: CASSLQGPYEQYF. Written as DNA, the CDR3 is TGTGCCAGCAGCTTACAGGGGCCCTACGAGCAGTACTTC.

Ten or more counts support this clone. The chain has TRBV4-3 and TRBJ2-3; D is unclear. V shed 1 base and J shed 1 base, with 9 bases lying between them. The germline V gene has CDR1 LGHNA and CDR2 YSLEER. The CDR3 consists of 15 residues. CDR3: CASSQGFSGTDTQYF. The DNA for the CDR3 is TGCGCCAGCAGCCAAGGGTTTTCGGGCACAGATACGCAGTATTTT.

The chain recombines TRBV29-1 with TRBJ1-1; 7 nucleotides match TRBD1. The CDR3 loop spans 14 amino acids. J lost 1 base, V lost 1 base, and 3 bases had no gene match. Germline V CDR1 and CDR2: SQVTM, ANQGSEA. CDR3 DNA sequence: TGCAGCGTTGAAGTCGGGACAGCGAACACTGAAGCTTTCTTT. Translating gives CSVEVGTANTEAFF.

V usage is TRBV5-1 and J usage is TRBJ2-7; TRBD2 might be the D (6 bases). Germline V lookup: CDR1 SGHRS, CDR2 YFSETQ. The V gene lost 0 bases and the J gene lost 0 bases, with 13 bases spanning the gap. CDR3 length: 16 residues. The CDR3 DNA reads TGCGCCAGCAGCTTGGGTAAGGCGGGGAGCTCCTACGAGCAGTACTTC. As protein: CASSLGKAGSSYEQYF.

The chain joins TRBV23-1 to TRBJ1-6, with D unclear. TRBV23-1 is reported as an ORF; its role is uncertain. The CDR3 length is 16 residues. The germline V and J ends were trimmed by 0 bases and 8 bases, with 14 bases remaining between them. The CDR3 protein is CASSQSRGSLDSPLHF. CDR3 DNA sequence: TGCGCCAGCAGTCAATCAAGAGGGAGCCTGGATTCACCCCTCCACTTT.

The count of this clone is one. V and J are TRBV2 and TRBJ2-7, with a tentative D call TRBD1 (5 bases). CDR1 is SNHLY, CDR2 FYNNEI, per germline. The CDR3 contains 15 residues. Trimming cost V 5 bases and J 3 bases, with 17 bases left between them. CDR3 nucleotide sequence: TGTGCCAGCAGTAATATCCCGAGGCAGGGCTACGAGCAGTACTTC. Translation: CASSNIPRQGYEQYF.

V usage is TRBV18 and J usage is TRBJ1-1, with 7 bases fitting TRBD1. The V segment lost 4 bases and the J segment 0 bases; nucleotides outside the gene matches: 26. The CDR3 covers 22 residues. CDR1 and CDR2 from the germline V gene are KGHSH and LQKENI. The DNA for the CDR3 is TGTGCCAGCTCACTCTACTCAGTTCGACAGGGCAGTAGTGGGGCCCTGAACACTGAAGCTTTCTTT. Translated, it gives CASSLYSVRQGSSGALNTEAFF.

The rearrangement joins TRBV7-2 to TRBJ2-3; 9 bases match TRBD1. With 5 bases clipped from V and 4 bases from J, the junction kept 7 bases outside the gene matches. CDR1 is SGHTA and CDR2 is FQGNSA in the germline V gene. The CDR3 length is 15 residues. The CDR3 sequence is CASSRDRAVSDTQYF. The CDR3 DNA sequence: TGTGCCAGCAGCCGGGACAGGGCGGTATCAGATACGCAGTATTTT.

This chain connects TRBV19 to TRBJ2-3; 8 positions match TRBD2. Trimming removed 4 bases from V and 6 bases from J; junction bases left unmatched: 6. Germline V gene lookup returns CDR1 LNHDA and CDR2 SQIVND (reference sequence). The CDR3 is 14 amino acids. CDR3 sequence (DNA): TGTGCCAGTAGTAGGAGCGGGAGTGATGATACGCAGTATTTT. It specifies CASSRSGSDDTQYF.

The CDR3 DNA is TGTGCCAGCTCCCCTGACAGGAGCTATGGCTACACCTTC. Protein sequence: CASSPDRSYGYTF. The rearrangement links TRBV18 to TRBJ1-2; D is perhaps TRBD1 (6 bases). V was clipped by 6 bases and J by 4 bases, with 12 bases between them. CDR3 length: 13 amino acids. Germline CDR1 is KGHSH and CDR2 is LQKENI.

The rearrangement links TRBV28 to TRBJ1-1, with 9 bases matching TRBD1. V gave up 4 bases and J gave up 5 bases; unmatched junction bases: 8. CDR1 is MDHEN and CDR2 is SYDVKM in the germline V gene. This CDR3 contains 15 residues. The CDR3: CASSWDRVVGTEAFF. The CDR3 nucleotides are TGTGCCAGCAGTTGGGACAGGGTGGTAGGAACTGAAGCTTTCTTT.

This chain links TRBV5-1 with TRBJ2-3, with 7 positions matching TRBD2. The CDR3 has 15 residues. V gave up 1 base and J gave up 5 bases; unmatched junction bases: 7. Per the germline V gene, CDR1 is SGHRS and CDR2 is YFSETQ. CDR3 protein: CASSLSGGREDTQYF. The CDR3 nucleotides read TGCGCCAGCAGCTTGTCGGGGGGAAGAGAAGATACGCAGTATTTT.

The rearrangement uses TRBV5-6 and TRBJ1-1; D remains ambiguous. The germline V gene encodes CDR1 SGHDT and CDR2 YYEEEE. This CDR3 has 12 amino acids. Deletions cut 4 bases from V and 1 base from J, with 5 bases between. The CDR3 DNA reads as TGTGCCAGCAGCACAGCGAACACTGAAGCTTTCTTT. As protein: CASSTANTEAFF.

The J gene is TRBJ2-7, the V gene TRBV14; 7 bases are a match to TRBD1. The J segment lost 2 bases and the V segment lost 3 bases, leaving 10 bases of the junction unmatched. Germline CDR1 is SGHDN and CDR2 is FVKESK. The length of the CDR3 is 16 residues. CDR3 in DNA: TGTGCCAGCAGCCAGAAACAGGGGAGACTTCCCTACGAGCAGTACTTC. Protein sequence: CASSQKQGRLPYEQYF.

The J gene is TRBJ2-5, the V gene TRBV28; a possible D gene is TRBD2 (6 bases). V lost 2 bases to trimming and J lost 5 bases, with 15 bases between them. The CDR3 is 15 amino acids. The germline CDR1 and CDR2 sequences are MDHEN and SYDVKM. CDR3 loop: CASSLGFLGGETQYF. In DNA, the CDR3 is TGTGCCAGCAGTTTAGGGTTCCTAGGAGGGGAGACCCAGTACTTC.

This CDR3 reads CASSFSGGIYNEQFF. Here the CDR3 DNA reads TGTGCCAGCAGCTTTAGCGGGGGAATTTACAATGAGCAGTTCTTC. The chain carries TRBV11-2 and TRBJ2-1; 9 bases match TRBD2. The germline gives CDR1 SGHAT, CDR2 FQNNGV. Trimming took 3 bases from V and 4 from J; bases not matched to a gene: 4. The CDR3 consists of 15 residues. The variable domain in full, completed from reference TRBV11-2 and TRBJ2-1, reads EAGVAQSPRYKIIEKRQSVAFWCNPISGHATLYWYQQILGQGPKLLIQFQNNGVVDDSQLPKDRFSAERLKGVDSTLKIQPAKLEDSAVYLCASSFSGGIYNEQFFGPGTRLTVL.

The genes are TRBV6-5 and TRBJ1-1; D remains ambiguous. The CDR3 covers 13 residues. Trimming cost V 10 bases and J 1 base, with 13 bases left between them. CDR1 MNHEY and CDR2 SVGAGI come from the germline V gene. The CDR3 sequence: CATTGGQNTEAFF. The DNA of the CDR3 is TGTGCCACCACGGGAGGGCAGAACACTGAAGCTTTCTTT.

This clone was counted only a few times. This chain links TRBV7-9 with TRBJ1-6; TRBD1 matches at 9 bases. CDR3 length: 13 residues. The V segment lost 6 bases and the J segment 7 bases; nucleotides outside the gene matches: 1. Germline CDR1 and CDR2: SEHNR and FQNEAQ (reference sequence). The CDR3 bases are TGTGCCAGCAGGGACAGGGGAAATTCACCCCTCCACTTT. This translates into CASRDRGNSPLHF.